One TCR beta chain is described in this entry. Read coverage stops 3 residues before the CDR3 terminus; the germline J gene supplies the remainder. These data are taken from a study of T cells in women clearing cervical HPV infection. In the study overall: HLA type stays a possible confounder, typing being limited.

The assay was immunoSEQ multiplex PCR, and TCRdb's table has in-frame clones only and misses some. The table counts about 24,000 clones; under 6.5% lies in the top ten. Germline CDR1 is SGHVS and CDR2 is FNYEAQ. V lost 2 bases and J lost 3, with 4 bases in between. This CDR3 spans 13 amino acids. The sequenced sample was blood buffy coat. This clonotype originated in a woman between 18 and 70 years old with a cervical HPV16 infection that either progressed to CIN3+ or cleared (not recorded which). The chain carries TRBV7-6 and TRBJ2-2; D ambiguous. The CDR3 spells CASSLSDTGELFF. The part of the CDR3 DNA that was read is TGTGCCAGCAGCTTATCGGACACCGGGGAG.